These 27 T cell receptor beta chains were all obtained from the same sample, sequenced in a study of spatial heterogeneity in lung cancer (dated by TCRdb to about 2019). Libraries were made using 5' RACE. Sequencing was performed on a NextSeq 500. TCRdb reprocessing: public reads trimmed at Q25 with fastp, clones called with MiXCR, in-frame beta chains kept. Here each entry gathers all rows of one CDR3 protein and keeps the most common genes and DNA. This sample lists approximately 52,000 distinct CDR3 sequences; approximately 7% were detected once. Of the sample, approximately 2.9% is held by the ten largest clones. The meaning of the sample's time point label: sample taken at primary tumor resection. TCR sequencing used whole RNA extracted from tumor and nontumor lung tissue, or from cryopreserved PBMC samples, without cell sorting. The sequencing used PBMCs, collected at surgery. The receptors come from a female donor with early-stage non-small cell lung cancer.

V is TRBV20-1 and J is TRBJ2-3, with 9 bases fitting TRBD2. V shed 0 bases and J 7 bases; nucleotides not matched to a gene: 2. This CDR3 comprises 13 residues. The germline gives CDR1 DFQATT, CDR2 SNEGSKA (reference sequence). The CDR3 sequence: CSARDAGGNTQYF. The CDR3 DNA reads TGCAGTGCTAGAGACGCGGGGGGGAATACGCAGTATTTT.

The sample holds many counts of this clonotype. This chain links TRBV20-1 with TRBJ2-3; no clear D gene. CDR1 and CDR2 from the germline V gene are DFQATT and SNEGSKA (reference sequence). The CDR3 spans 14 residues. V was cut by 0 bases and J by 2 bases, with 9 bases left in between. CDR3 in DNA: TGCAGTGCTAGAGATGCCCGGAACACAGATACGCAGTATTTT. Translated, it gives CSARDARNTDTQYF.

The sample holds a few counts of this clonotype. The gene calls are TRBV20-1 and TRBJ2-7; TRBD2 is a possible D gene (6 bases). The CDR3 loop spans 15 amino acids. From germline, CDR1 is DFQATT and CDR2 SNEGSKA (reference sequence). The germline V and J ends were trimmed by 6 bases and 3 bases, with 21 bases remaining between them. The DNA for the CDR3 is TGCAGTGCCCTGGGCGGGGCCCGTCCTCTCTACGAGCAGTACTTC. Its translation: CSALGGARPLYEQYF.

This clonotype was counted at least ten times. The chain uses TRBV20-1 and TRBJ2-1; D is possibly TRBD2 (5 bases). This CDR3 contains 11 residues. V dropped 7 bases and J dropped 6 bases, with 10 bases sitting between them. Germline lookup yields CDR1 DFQATT and CDR2 SNEGSKA (reference sequence). CDR3 sequence reads: CSGRWGNEQFF. The CDR3 coding sequence is TGCAGTGGGAGGTGGGGCAATGAGCAGTTCTTC.

This clonotype turned up a few times. V and J are TRBV6-1 and TRBJ1-1; tentatively, D is TRBD1 (5 bases). The CDR3 is 17 residues long. The germline V and J ends were trimmed by 7 bases and 0 bases, with 21 bases remaining between them. CDR1 is MNHNS, CDR2 SASEGT, per germline. The DNA of the CDR3 is TGTGCCAGCACTCCAACGATGGGGACCAGGCTGAACACTGAAGCTTTCTTT. Translation: CASTPTMGTRLNTEAFF.

This clonotype was counted many times. The chain links TRBV12-3 or TRBV12-4 to TRBJ2-4; maybe TRBD2 (5 bases). V shed 8 bases and J shed 1 base, with 15 bases lying between them. The CDR3 loop spans 15 amino acids. As DNA, the CDR3 is TGTGCCAGCTCTCTCGGGGTCAGGGCCAAAAACATTCAGTACTTC. Residues: CASSLGVRAKNIQYF.

This clonotype was recorded a few times. The chain has TRBV7-2 and TRBJ2-1, with 9 positions matching TRBD1. After removal of 1 base from V and 9 bases from J, the junction contained 1 base not matched to a gene. CDR3 length equals 13 residues. Germline CDR1 reads SGHTA; CDR2 reads FQGNSA. The CDR3 sequence is CASSLDRGLEQFF. Here the CDR3 DNA reads TGTGCCAGCAGCTTAGACAGGGGGCTTGAGCAGTTCTTC.

This clonotype was observed many times. This chain links TRBV6-1 with TRBJ1-5, with D perhaps TRBD1 (5 bases). The germline CDR1 and CDR2 sequences are MNHNS and SASEGT. The CDR3 spans 14 residues. V dropped 2 bases and J dropped 2 bases, with 7 bases sitting between them. CDR3 sequence: CASSERGGNQPQHF. DNA of the CDR3: TGTGCCAGCAGTGAAAGGGGCGGCAATCAGCCCCAGCATTTT.

The table lists this clonotype with a few counts. The rearrangement uses TRBV3-1 and TRBJ2-1; 11 nucleotides match TRBD2. The CDR3 length is 14 residues. In germline, CDR1 is LGHDT, CDR2 YNNKEL (reference sequence). The V and J ends lost 4 bases and 9 bases, in that order; junction bases with no gene match: 5. CDR3 in amino acids: CASSRGTSGGEQFF. The CDR3 DNA reads as TGTGCCAGCAGCCGAGGGACTAGCGGCGGTGAGCAGTTCTTC.

This clonotype appeared a few times. The rearrangement uses TRBV6-1 and TRBJ1-5, with D perhaps matching TRBD1 (6 bases). V gave up 7 bases and J gave up 4 bases, with 8 bases separating them. The CDR3 totals 12 residues. From germline, CDR1 is MNHNS and CDR2 SASEGT. The CDR3 nucleotides read TGTGCCAGCAAGGGGGGGAATCAGCCCCAGCATTTT. Translation: CASKGGNQPQHF.

Ten or more counts support this clonotype. The V gene is TRBV20-1, the J gene TRBJ2-1; 11 bases are shared with TRBD2. J was trimmed by 4 bases and V by 5 bases; bases with no gene match: 4. The CDR3 has 14 amino acids. Germline CDR1 reads DFQATT; CDR2 reads SNEGSKA (reference sequence). Here the CDR3 reads CSAPTSGEYNEQFF. The CDR3, as DNA: TGCAGTGCTCCGACTAGCGGGGAGTACAATGAGCAGTTCTTC.

This clonotype occurred many times. This chain uses TRBV28 with TRBJ2-5; 8 bases map to TRBD2. The CDR3 contains 14 residues. Germline CDR1 is MDHEN and CDR2 is SYDVKM. V lost 6 bases, J lost 4 bases, and 7 bases stayed unmatched. The CDR3 reads CASRPMGLGETQYF. Written as DNA, the CDR3 is TGTGCCAGCAGGCCGATGGGACTAGGAGAGACCCAGTACTTC.

This clonotype was observed at least ten times. This rearrangement joins TRBV7-8 to TRBJ2-5; TRBD1 aligns across 9 bases. This CDR3 spans 19 amino acids. Germline CDR1 is SGHVS and CDR2 is FQNEAQ. After removal of 3 bases from V and 0 bases from J, the junction contained 14 bases not matched to a gene. CDR3 coding DNA: TGTGCCAGCAGCTTGGACCGGGACAGGGTCCCTAGGTACCAAGAGACCCAGTACTTC. Protein sequence: CASSLDRDRVPRYQETQYF.

This clonotype was seen a few times. The V gene is TRBV20-1, the J gene TRBJ2-5; the D is unclear. CDR1 is DFQATT and CDR2 is SNEGSKA in the germline V gene (reference sequence). Trimming took 8 bases from V and 4 from J, leaving 11 bases between them. This CDR3 spans 11 amino acids. The CDR3 nucleotides read TGCAGTCCCCCCCCCTCAGAGACCCAGTACTTC. Protein product: CSPPPSETQYF.

J is TRBJ2-7 and V is TRBV28; 7 bases line up with TRBD1. The V gene's germline CDR1 is MDHEN and CDR2 SYDVKM. The CDR3 is 15 amino acids. Trimming removed 3 bases from V and 2 bases from J; junction bases left unmatched: 7. The DNA for the CDR3 is TGTGCCAGCAGTTTCTCGGCAGGGGGAACCTACGAGCAGTACTTC. The encoded protein is CASSFSAGGTYEQYF.

This clonotype was seen only a few times. The rearrangement uses TRBV20-1 and TRBJ2-7; 7 nucleotides match TRBD1. The CDR3 is made up of 14 amino acids. V shed 0 bases, J shed 5 bases, and the junction held 7 bases outside the gene matches. Germline CDR1 DFQATT, CDR2 SNEGSKA (reference sequence). Here the CDR3 DNA reads TGCAGTGCTAGAGATGCAGGGGGAAGCCACGAGCAGTACTTC. Translation: CSARDAGGSHEQYF.

This clonotype showed up many times. V and J are TRBV7-2 and TRBJ2-5; 10 nucleotides match TRBD2. Germline CDR1 SGHTA, CDR2 FQGNSA. Unmatched junction bases numbered 12, after V lost 5 bases and J lost 3 bases. The CDR3 contains 17 residues. CDR3 protein: CASSPPGLAVTKETQYF. The CDR3, as DNA: TGTGCCAGCAGCCCCCCCGGACTAGCGGTTACCAAAGAGACCCAGTACTTC.

The chain combines TRBV29-1 with TRBJ1-2; D is ambiguous. With 4 bases removed from V and 4 bases from J, the gap between germline ends came to 7 bases. Germline CDR1 SQVTM, CDR2 ANQGSEA. The CDR3 is 11 residues long. The CDR3 DNA reads TGCAGCGTTGTGTCCGTCTATGGCTACACCTTC. This gives the protein CSVVSVYGYTF. Filled out from reference TRBV29-1 and TRBJ1-2, the complete variable domain reads SAVISQKPSRDICQRGTSLTIQCQVDSQVTMMFWYRQQPGQSLTLIATANQGSEATYESGFVIDKFPISRPNLTFSTLTVSNMSPEDSSIYLCSVVSVYGYTFGSGTRLTVV.

This clonotype was observed many times. The chain links TRBV7-9 to TRBJ2-2; D is unclear. The CDR3 extends over 15 amino acids. In germline, CDR1 is SEHNR, CDR2 FQNEAQ (reference sequence). V dropped 4 bases and J dropped 4 bases, with 13 bases sitting between them. In DNA, the CDR3 is TGTGCCAGCAGCTCATACCAGACGGGCACCGGGGAGCTGTTTTTT. Its translation is CASSSYQTGTGELFF.

J is TRBJ2-1 and V is TRBV6-2 or TRBV6-3; 11 nucleotides align to TRBD2. Germline-derived CDR1 and CDR2 are MNHEY and SVGEGT. CDR3 size: 16 residues. V shed 7 bases and J 2 bases; nucleotides not matched to a gene: 7. The CDR3 region is CASTTRLAGTYNEQFF. In DNA form, the CDR3 reads TGTGCCAGCACAACGCGACTAGCGGGGACCTACAATGAGCAGTTCTTC.

The sample holds many counts of this clonotype. Compared with germline, one end of the junction differs, possibly owing to a read error. This chain connects TRBV7-7 to TRBJ2-1, with TRBD2 identical over 9 bases. The CDR3 consists of 15 residues. The germline V gene encodes CDR1 SSHAT and CDR2 FNYEAQ (reference sequence). The CDR3 loop is CASSLTSGFNNEQFF. For the CDR3, the DNA is TGTGCTAGCAGCTTGACTAGCGGCTTTAACAATGAGCAGTTCTTC.

This clonotype occurred many times. The rearrangement uses TRBV29-1 and TRBJ1-1; D is possibly TRBD1 (6 bases). The germline gives CDR1 SQVTM, CDR2 ANQGSEA. V shed 4 bases and J shed 5 bases, with 8 bases lying between them. This CDR3 is 11 amino acids long. CDR3 residues: CSVGQGTEAFF. DNA for the CDR3: TGCAGCGTTGGCCAGGGGACTGAAGCTTTCTTT.

This clonotype showed up many times. V usage is TRBV29-1 and J usage is TRBJ2-1, with 7 nucleotides matching TRBD2. The germline V gene has CDR1 SQVTM and CDR2 ANQGSEA. CDR3 length: 15 residues. V was pared by 0 bases and J by 5 bases, with 7 bases of the junction left unmatched. The CDR3 region has the DNA TGCAGCGTTGAAGACCCGGGAGGTAGACACAATGAGCAGTTCTTC. It yields the protein CSVEDPGGRHNEQFF.

This clonotype was observed many times. The V gene is TRBV7-2, the J gene TRBJ2-1; no clear D. The CDR3 has 12 amino acids. The germline CDR1 and CDR2 sequences are SGHTA and FQGNSA. V was pared by 1 base and J by 5 bases, with 3 bases between. CDR3 DNA sequence: TGTGCCAGCAGCTTAGTTCACAATGAGCAGTTCTTC. Its translation: CASSLVHNEQFF.

This clonotype was seen more than once but under ten times. This sequence joins TRBV7-8 and TRBJ2-3; TRBD1 agrees at 7 bases. V shed 3 bases and J 3 bases; nucleotides not matched to a gene: 12. This CDR3 region has 17 residues. The germline V gene encodes CDR1 SGHVS and CDR2 FQNEAQ. The CDR3, as DNA: TGTGCCAGCAGCTTGGCCCCTGTGGGCAGGGGGACAGATACGCAGTATTTT. Translating gives CASSLAPVGRGTDTQYF.

The chain recombines TRBV6-6 with TRBJ1-5; no firm D call. Per germline, CDR1 MNHNY and CDR2 SVGAGI (reference sequence). The CDR3 contains 15 residues. The ends were cut back, 6 bases at V and 0 bases at J, with 12 bases in the middle. The CDR3 sequence: CASSSRGVSNQPQHF. Written as DNA, the CDR3 is TGTGCCAGCAGCTCTCGCGGGGTTAGCAATCAGCCCCAGCATTTT.

V and J are TRBV19 and TRBJ2-1; D unresolved. V lost 4 bases and J 4 bases, leaving 17 bases between the germline ends. This CDR3 spans 16 amino acids. CDR1 and CDR2 from the germline V gene are LNHDA and SQIVND (reference sequence). CDR3 sequence reads: CASSTRVTRGYNEQFF. DNA for the CDR3: TGTGCCAGTAGTACCCGCGTTACCCGTGGGTACAATGAGCAGTTCTTC.